Given below is one T cell receptor (beta chain) in context. The source of the sample is a study of CD8 T cells in Susac syndrome. The RNA input was about 0.5 to 1 ug, and it was reverse transcribed with random hexamers. One entry per CDR3 protein, called by TCRdb with MiXCR from the immunoSEQ multiplex PCR reads. The top ten clones hold 0.13% of a sample with approximately 150,000 distinct CDR3 sequences, around 93% of them seen once. This CDR3 comprises 11 residues. Germline values: CDR1 ENHRY, CDR2 SYGVKD. Trimming removed 6 bases at V and 6 bases at J, with 7 bases between. This sequence was found in a human donor in good health. Sequenced material: CD4+ T cells from PBMCs. The V gene is TRBV10-3, the J gene TRBJ2-3, with unresolved D. The CDR3: CAIRDLDTQYF. The CDR3 nucleotides are TGTGCCATCAGGGACCTGGATACGCAGTATTTT.